This T cell receptor beta chain was captured by sequencing in a study of shared clonotypes between healthy human individuals. For the study at large: CD4 naive and memory got three plates each, CD8 naive two, CD8 memory one. Study-wide findings and caveats: Larger estimated richness was generally seen in naive subsets than in memory subsets. The study drew on few donors, limiting represented genetic and exposure-history diversity.

Measured with immunoSEQ multiplex PCR; TCRdb has only the in-frame clones, and not every one. The repertoire includes around 1,900,000 clones, roughly 93% of them detected once, and more than 1.5% sits in the top ten. With respect to this clone: The antigen remains unidentified.

Naive CD8 cells lacked CD45RO and underwent positive selection for CCR7, leaving out terminally differentiated effector memory CD45RA+ cells. The specimen sequenced was naive CD8+ T cells from PBMCs. This receptor was taken from a man aged 18-30 years in good health. Some clones in this sample may be carry-over from other donors' samples.

The CDR3 nucleotides are TGTGCCAGCACACAGGGACGGTCACAAGAGACCCAGTACTTC. It yields the protein CASTQGRSQETQYF. The chain recombines TRBV11-2 with TRBJ2-5, with a weak D call TRBD1 (6 bases). V was clipped by 7 bases and J by 2 bases, with 14 bases between them. The CDR3 is 14 amino acids. The germline gives CDR1 SGHAT, CDR2 FQNNGV.